This TCR beta chain was sequenced for a study of spatial heterogeneity in lung cancer. Study-level findings and limits: Tumors with more nonsynonymous mutations had more expanded intratumoral alpha and beta TCRs.

A remark on this clonotype: Its antigen is not identified.

MiXCR was run by TCRdb on the 5' RACE reads, yielding one entry per CDR3 protein. Altogether hundreds of distinct CDR3 sequences are present, approximately 39% being singletons, with the ten largest covering around a sixth. Time point given: sample taken at primary tumor resection. There were 70 to 80 donors, all of them untreated patients with early-stage non-small cell lung cancer. Unsorted tumor, nontumor lung tissue or cryopreserved PBMC supplied the whole RNA. Trimming removed 7 bases from V and 6 bases from J; junction bases left unmatched: 9. Germline V gene sequence: CDR1 MDHEN, CDR2 SYDVKM. The CDR3 has 13 residues.

This sample comprised lung tumor tissue, obtained at surgery. This TCR was recovered from a female donor with early-stage non-small cell lung cancer. The V and J genes are TRBV28 and TRBJ2-7; TRBD1 matches 7 bases. The CDR3 loop is CASNPSDRVEQYV. Written as DNA, the CDR3 is TGTGCCAGCAACCCCTCCGACAGGGTCGAGCAGTACGTC.